Each of the 22 T cell receptor beta chains below was sequenced from the same sample in a study of T cells after posttransplantation cyclophosphamide. Sequencing used immunoSEQ multiplex PCR; TCRdb keeps in-frame clones, though not all of them. The sample shows 66,000 or so clones, about 93% of them seen only once. Sequenced sample: PBMCs. The source is a woman younger than 45 in good health and a related stem cell transplant donor.

The V call is TRBV6-1, the J call TRBJ2-7; D is possibly TRBD1 (6 bases). V dropped 6 bases and J dropped 3 bases, with 12 bases sitting between them. CDR1 MNHNS and CDR2 SASEGT come from the germline V gene. This CDR3 comprises 13 residues. The CDR3 region is CASSQDSYYEQYF. DNA for the CDR3: TGTGCCAGCAGCCAGGACAGCTACTACGAGCAGTACTTC.

The V and J genes are TRBV19 and TRBJ1-1; no firm D call. V was clipped by 10 bases and J by 0 bases, with 18 bases between them. CDR1 and CDR2 (germline): LNHDA, SQIVND (reference sequence). The CDR3 runs to 15 residues. CDR3 DNA: TGTGCCACCGCAGCGAGAGACCTGATGAACACTGAAGCTTTCTTT. Protein sequence: CATAARDLMNTEAFF.

The chain couples TRBV7-6 to TRBJ2-2; D gene unclear. This CDR3 has 15 amino acids. V dropped 6 bases and J dropped 0 bases, with 11 bases sitting between them. Germline CDR1 and CDR2: SGHVS and FNYEAQ. CDR3 sequence (DNA): TGTGCCAGCAGGTTGGGCCAGACGAACACCGGGGAGCTGTTTTTT. Protein: CASRLGQTNTGELFF. Complete variable domain (other parts from reference TRBV7-6 and TRBJ2-2): GAGVSQSPRYKVTKRGQDVALRCDPISGHVSLYWYRQALGQGPEFLTYFNYEAQQDKSGLPNDRFSAERPEGSISTLTIQRTEQRDSAMYRCASRLGQTNTGELFFGEGSRLTVL.

The chain recombines TRBV7-2 with TRBJ1-4; no firm D call. This CDR3 spans 13 amino acids. The V and J ends lost 2 bases and 13 bases respectively, with 14 bases between them. The germline V gene has CDR1 SGHTA and CDR2 FQGNSA. The CDR3 protein is CASSLQTDGRLFF. The CDR3 coding sequence is TGTGCCAGCAGCTTACAGACGGATGGTAGACTGTTTTTT.

The rearrangement uses TRBV6-5 and TRBJ2-1; tentative D call: TRBD2 (5 bases). V was shortened by 0 bases and J by 6 bases, with 9 bases between the two germline ends. The germline CDR1 and CDR2 sequences are MNHEY and SVGAGI. The CDR3 covers 14 residues. The CDR3 bases are TGTGCCAGCAGTTACTCAACCGGGGTCAATGAGCAGTTCTTC. It codes for CASSYSTGVNEQFF.

The chain carries TRBV5-1 and TRBJ1-1, with a possible D match to TRBD1 (5 bases). The germline V and J ends were trimmed by 3 bases and 6 bases, with 12 bases remaining between them. This CDR3 comprises 13 residues. Looked up from germline, CDR1 is SGHRS and CDR2 is YFSETQ. This CDR3 reads CASSSGTIPEAFF. In DNA form, the CDR3 reads TGCGCCAGCAGCTCCGGGACCATCCCTGAAGCTTTCTTT.

The rearrangement links TRBV5-6 to TRBJ1-5; D is possibly TRBD1 (5 bases). Trimming cost V 6 bases and J 0 bases, with 19 bases left between them. The CDR3 sequence is 17 residues long. The germline CDR1 and CDR2 sequences are SGHDT and YYEEEE. This CDR3 is CASTRWGIAYSNQPQHF. CDR3 bases: TGTGCCAGCACGCGCTGGGGCATAGCCTATAGCAATCAGCCCCAGCATTTT.

This sequence joins TRBV28 and TRBJ2-7; D is possibly TRBD1 or TRBD2 (5 bases each). Germline V gene data show CDR1 as MDHEN and CDR2 as SYDVKM. The ends were cut back, 5 bases at V and 3 bases at J, with 17 bases in the middle. CDR3 length: 15 residues. CDR3 sequence reads: CASSLRLGVSYEQYF. Written as DNA, the CDR3 is TGTGCCAGCAGTCTAAGGTTGGGGGTAAGCTACGAGCAGTACTTC.

The chain uses TRBV5-6 and TRBJ1-1; D gene ambiguous. The CDR3 consists of 13 residues. Trimming pared 3 bases from V and 0 bases from J, leaving 6 bases between. The germline V gene encodes CDR1 SGHDT and CDR2 YYEEEE. In nucleotides, the CDR3 is TGTGCCAGCAGCTCGACGGTGAACACTGAAGCTTTCTTT. Translating gives CASSSTVNTEAFF.

This chain joins TRBV5-6 and TRBJ2-7; tentatively, D is TRBD2 (6 bases). The V gene lost 5 bases and the J gene lost 1 base, with 16 bases spanning the gap. CDR3 length: 15 residues. Germline V CDR1 and CDR2: SGHDT, YYEEEE. CDR3 sequence: CASSYELAPSYEQYF. For the CDR3, the DNA is TGTGCCAGCAGTTATGAACTAGCCCCATCCTACGAGCAGTACTTC. Using reference TRBV5-6 and TRBJ2-7 for the parts outside the CDR3, the full variable domain is DAGVTQSPTHLIKTRGQQVTLRCSPKSGHDTVSWYQQALGQGPQFIFQYYEEEERQRGNFPDRFSGHQFPNYSSELNVNALLLGDSALYLCASSYELAPSYEQYFGPGTRLTVT.

The chain links TRBV11-2 to TRBJ1-2; D remains ambiguous. Per germline, CDR1 SGHAT and CDR2 FQNNGV. V was trimmed by 4 bases and J by 0 bases, leaving 12 bases between them. This CDR3 spans 15 amino acids. The CDR3 DNA sequence: TGTGCCAGCAGCTCTCTCGGGATCTCTAACTATGGCTACACCTTC. Residues: CASSSLGISNYGYTF.

The chain joins TRBV28 to TRBJ1-5; weak D call: TRBD1 (5 bases). Germline-derived CDR1 and CDR2 are MDHEN and SYDVKM. The CDR3 is made up of 16 amino acids. The V and J ends lost 5 bases and 1 base respectively, with 15 bases between them. CDR3: CASSDQGRSSNQPQHF. The CDR3 DNA follows: TGTGCCAGCAGTGACCAGGGACGGTCGAGCAATCAGCCCCAGCATTTT.

CDR3 sequence reads: CASSRTEETQYF. The DNA for the CDR3 is TGTGCCAGCAGCCGGACAGAAGAGACCCAGTACTTC. V and J are TRBV11-2 and TRBJ2-5, with TRBD1 as a possible D gene (6 bases). V lost 5 bases to trimming and J lost 3 bases, with 7 bases between them. The CDR3 length is 12 residues. Germline V gene data show CDR1 as SGHAT and CDR2 as FQNNGV.

This chain joins TRBV12-5 and TRBJ2-5; 8 bases fit TRBD1. Germline loops: CDR1 LGHNT, CDR2 FRNRAP. The ends lost 2 bases at V and 2 bases at J; junction bases unmatched: 13. The CDR3 contains 18 residues. DNA for the CDR3: TGTGCTAGTGGTTTGAAGGCGAGGACAGGGCCCCCTCAAGAGACCCAGTACTTC. Its translation is CASGLKARTGPPQETQYF.

The CDR3 reads CATRDPRTSGYTDTQYF. The CDR3 nucleotides are TGTGCCACCAGAGACCCCCGGACTAGCGGTTACACAGATACGCAGTATTTT. The chain uses TRBV15 and TRBJ2-3; 10 positions match TRBD2. This CDR3 has 17 amino acids. The J segment lost 2 bases and the V segment lost 6 bases, leaving 11 bases of the junction unmatched. Germline values: CDR1 LNHNV, CDR2 YYDKDF (reference sequence).

This chain joins TRBV5-4 and TRBJ1-2; D is undetermined. The CDR3 covers 13 residues. Germline-derived CDR1 and CDR2 are SGHNT and YYREEE (reference sequence). The ends were cut back, 3 bases at V and 7 bases at J, with 13 bases in the middle. CDR3 DNA sequence: TGTGCCAGCAGCTCATCCTGGGTGGTTGGCTACACCTTC. Its translation: CASSSSWVVGYTF.

This rearrangement joins TRBV9 to TRBJ2-2; TRBD1 matches at 8 bases. The V and J ends lost 2 bases and 7 bases, in that order; junction bases with no gene match: 7. Germline CDR1 and CDR2: SGDLS and YYNGEE. This CDR3 contains 15 residues. The CDR3 spells CASSVSQGAGGELFF. The DNA for the CDR3 is TGTGCCAGCAGCGTTAGTCAGGGGGCCGGCGGGGAGCTGTTTTTT.

The rearrangement uses TRBV20-1 and TRBJ2-7, with TRBD1 as a possible D gene (5 bases). Per the germline V gene, CDR1 is DFQATT and CDR2 is SNEGSKA (reference sequence). Trimming cost V 6 bases and J 2 bases, with 8 bases left between them. The CDR3 contains 11 residues. The CDR3 DNA reads TGCAGTGCGACAGCTACCTACGAGCAGTACTTC. It yields the protein CSATATYEQYF.

The chain carries TRBV18 and TRBJ2-3, with unresolved D. Per germline, CDR1 KGHSH and CDR2 LQKENI. The V end was cut by 1 base, the J end by 3 bases, with 8 bases between. The CDR3 is 14 residues long. The CDR3 protein is CASSPRSRTDTQYF. The CDR3 DNA follows: TGTGCCAGCTCACCACGGAGCCGGACAGATACGCAGTATTTT.

V and J are TRBV7-6 and TRBJ2-3; D possibly corresponds to TRBD2 (7 bases). This CDR3 contains 14 residues. Trimming pared 5 bases from V and 5 bases from J, leaving 14 bases between. Germline-derived CDR1 and CDR2 are SGHVS and FNYEAQ. The CDR3 is CASSGGGVRDTQYF. DNA for the CDR3: TGTGCCAGCAGCGGAGGGGGGGTAAGAGATACGCAGTATTTT.

The J gene is TRBJ1-6, the V gene TRBV5-1, with 7 bases that match TRBD1. V lost 1 base, J lost 6 bases, and 4 bases stayed unmatched. Per the germline V gene, CDR1 is SGHRS and CDR2 is YFSETQ. The CDR3 loop spans 15 amino acids. The CDR3 DNA sequence: TGCGCCAGCAGCTTGACAGGGGACCTTAATTCACCCCTCCACTTT. This gives the protein CASSLTGDLNSPLHF.

This clone occurred a few times. The chain employs TRBV4-1 and TRBJ1-3; D possibly corresponds to TRBD1 (5 bases). V lost 3 bases and J 4 bases, leaving 13 bases between the germline ends. This CDR3 is 15 amino acids long. The germline gives CDR1 MGHRA, CDR2 YSYEKL. CDR3 DNA: TGCGCCAGCAGCCACCCTCCCAGGGTCGGAAACACCATATATTTT. Its translation: CASSHPPRVGNTIYF.